This record looks at one TCR beta chain sequence and its context. Its specificity is unknown. This sample stems from a study of OX40 agonist ivuxolimab in advanced cancers. Broader study findings: Partial responders at 0.1-3.0 mg/kg showed near-lowest clonal expansion. Averaging showed that CD8+ T cells had more expanded clones than CD4+ did.

Measured with immunoSEQ multiplex PCR; TCRdb has only the in-frame clones, and not every one. The sample yields under 80,000 clones, 80% to 95% seen once. This receptor was identified in an adult with an advanced solid tumor such as melanoma, head and neck, liver or kidney cancer. The material was CD4+ or CD8+ T cells sorted from blood, obtained in a trial of the OX40 agonist ivuxolimab.

The CDR3 is CASSVEMGRYNEQFF. The CDR3 bases are TGTGCCAGCAGCGTAGAGATGGGGCGGTACAATGAGCAGTTCTTC. The chain is built from TRBV9 and TRBJ2-1; TRBD1 is a possible D gene (5 bases). The CDR3 consists of 15 residues. V was cut by 0 bases and J by 4 bases, with 11 bases left in between. Looked up from germline, CDR1 is SGDLS and CDR2 is YYNGEE.